Presented here are 18 T cell receptor beta chains from one specimen sequenced in a study of blood T cell repertoires in COVID-19. TCRdb's copy holds only in-frame clones and misses some; the assay was immunoSEQ multiplex PCR. The sample comprises 150,000 to 250,000 clones, roughly 77% of which are singletons, and around 6% rests with the top ten. Specimen: peripheral blood. The receptors here all came from a woman in her forties with COVID-19, enrolled during active disease.

The V gene is TRBV25-1, the J gene TRBJ1-2; no firm D call. The germline CDR1 and CDR2 sequences are MGHDK and SYGVNS. The CDR3 covers 13 residues. V was trimmed by 5 bases and J by 4 bases, leaving 11 bases between them. The CDR3 spells CASSSRGSYGYTF. The CDR3 DNA reads as TGTGCCAGCAGTTCCCGGGGAAGCTATGGCTACACCTTC.

In this sample, this clone turned up a few times. The genes are TRBV6-6 and TRBJ2-7; D ambiguous. Trimming left V 0 bases short and J 2 bases short, with 11 bases between. The CDR3 is made up of 15 amino acids. Germline-derived CDR1 and CDR2 are MNHNY and SVGAGI (reference sequence). The CDR3 protein is CASSYSPSPTYEQYF. The CDR3 bases are TGTGCCAGCAGTTACTCGCCCAGTCCGACCTACGAGCAGTACTTC.

V and J are TRBV7-8 and TRBJ1-2; 8 bases match TRBD1. This CDR3 is 13 amino acids long. Germline trimming cut 4 bases from V and 3 bases from J; bases unmatched to any gene: 1. From germline, CDR1 is SGHVS and CDR2 FQNEAQ. CDR3 residues: CASSSDRDYGYTF. The CDR3, as DNA: TGTGCCAGCAGCTCGGACAGGGACTATGGCTACACCTTC.

The chain carries TRBV2 and TRBJ2-5; a weak D match, TRBD1 (5 bases). Germline V CDR1 and CDR2: SNHLY, FYNNEI. Trimming stripped 11 bases from V and 5 bases from J, with 18 bases between. The CDR3 has 13 amino acids. CDR3 residues: CAWAGAGKETQYF. CDR3 in DNA: TGTGCCTGGGCAGGCGCAGGGAAGGAGACCCAGTACTTC.

The V and J genes are TRBV25-1 and TRBJ1-4; TRBD1 aligns across 7 bases. The length of the CDR3 is 14 residues. V lost 10 bases to trimming and J lost 8 bases; unmatched junction nucleotides: 13. From germline, CDR1 is MGHDK and CDR2 SYGVNS. This CDR3 is CATRTGAGMEKLFF. The DNA for the CDR3 is TGTGCCACTCGAACAGGGGCCGGTATGGAAAAACTGTTTTTT.

This rearrangement joins TRBV19 to TRBJ1-5, with D possibly matching TRBD1 (5 bases). The V gene lost 3 bases and the J gene lost 6 bases, with 9 bases spanning the gap. CDR3 length equals 13 residues. Germline loops: CDR1 LNHDA, CDR2 SQIVND (reference sequence). This CDR3 is CASSMQGGQPQHF. The CDR3 nucleotides read TGTGCCAGTAGTATGCAGGGAGGTCAGCCCCAGCATTTT.

This chain links TRBV6-2 or TRBV6-3 with TRBJ2-5; D is ambiguous. This CDR3 comprises 15 residues. V was trimmed by 2 bases and J by 0 bases, leaving 10 bases between them. Germline V gene data show CDR1 as MNHEY and CDR2 as SVGEGT. DNA for the CDR3: TGTGCCAGCAGTTACCGGCCAGGCGACCAAGAGACCCAGTACTTC. It specifies CASSYRPGDQETQYF.

The chain carries TRBV19 and TRBJ2-7, with a tentative D call TRBD2 (7 bases). Per the germline V gene, CDR1 is LNHDA and CDR2 is SQIVND (reference sequence). Trimming removed 2 bases from V and 2 bases from J, with 13 bases in between. This CDR3 comprises 15 residues. CDR3 bases: TGTGCCAGTAGTATAAGGGGGAGGGCAACCTACGAGCAGTACTTC. Translation: CASSIRGRATYEQYF. Variable domain in full (rest from reference TRBV19 and TRBJ2-7): DGGITQSPKYLFRKEGQNVTLSCEQNLNHDAMYWYRQDPGQGLRLIYYSQIVNDFQKGDIAEGYSVSREKKESFPLTVTSAQKNPTAFYLCASSIRGRATYEQYFGPGTRLTVT.

The gene calls are TRBV7-2 and TRBJ2-3, with 12 bases fitting TRBD2. The CDR3 is 16 amino acids. The germline gives CDR1 SGHTA, CDR2 FQGNSA. V lost 1 base, J lost 3 bases, and 2 bases stayed unmatched. Here the CDR3 reads CASSLGGLAGTDTQYF. The CDR3 bases are TGTGCCAGCAGCTTAGGTGGACTAGCGGGGACAGATACGCAGTATTTT. Based on the CDR3 plus reference TRBV7-2 and TRBJ2-3, the full variable domain is GAGVSQSPSNKVTEKGKDVELRCDPISGHTALYWYRQSLGQGLEFLIYFQGNSAPDKSGLPSDRFSAERTGGSVSTLTIQRTQQEDSAVYLCASSLGGLAGTDTQYFGPGTRLTVL.

This chain connects TRBV10-3 to TRBJ1-2; 8 bases match TRBD1. CDR1 is ENHRY and CDR2 is SYGVKD in the germline V gene. The CDR3 sequence is 14 residues long. V lost 5 bases and J lost 5; bases outside the gene matches: 7. This CDR3 reads CAISTNTGGYGYTF. CDR3 bases: TGTGCCATCAGTACAAACACAGGGGGATATGGCTACACCTTC.

This chain uses TRBV4-2 with TRBJ2-3; D gene unclear. The V end lost 0 bases, the J end lost 3 bases, and 10 bases lay between the germline ends. The CDR3 is 15 residues long. Germline loops: CDR1 LGHNA, CDR2 YNFKEQ. The CDR3 here is CASSQDPLGTDTQYF. The CDR3 nucleotides are TGTGCCAGCAGCCAAGACCCCCTAGGAACAGATACGCAGTATTTT.

This sequence joins TRBV7-6 and TRBJ2-3; 10 bases are a match to TRBD2. The CDR3 runs 16 residues. Germline V lookup: CDR1 SGHVS, CDR2 FNYEAQ. The V gene end was trimmed by 1 base and the J gene end by 2 bases; junction bases not matched to a gene: 3. CDR3 residues: CASSLVAGGDTDTQYF. The CDR3 nucleotides read TGTGCCAGCAGCTTAGTAGCGGGGGGTGACACAGATACGCAGTATTTT.

This clone was counted once. The V gene is TRBV4-3, the J gene TRBJ1-2; the D is unclear. This CDR3 has 15 residues. The V end was cut by 0 bases, the J end by 6 bases, with 14 bases between. In germline, CDR1 is LGHNA, CDR2 YSLEER. CDR3 coding DNA: TGCGCCAGCAGCCAAGAGTTGCCGGGAAGCGATGGCTACACCTTC. Protein sequence: CASSQELPGSDGYTF.

V usage is TRBV2 and J usage is TRBJ2-5, with TRBD1 matching 8 bases. The CDR3 is made up of 14 amino acids. V trimming: 6 bases; J trimming: 5 bases; junction bases outside the gene matches: 8. Germline lookup yields CDR1 SNHLY and CDR2 FYNNEI. The CDR3 DNA sequence: TGTGCCAGCAGAGCGGACAGGGAAGGGGAGACCCAGTACTTC. It specifies CASRADREGETQYF.

This clone was recorded once. This rearrangement joins TRBV9 to TRBJ2-2; possible D gene TRBD2, 6 bases. The CDR3 extends over 16 amino acids. V was trimmed by 0 bases and J by 6 bases, leaving 15 bases between them. The V gene's germline CDR1 is SGDLS and CDR2 YYNGEE. CDR3 DNA: TGTGCCAGCAGCGTAGCTGGAGGGCAGGGTCCCGGGGAGCTGTTTTTT. This encodes CASSVAGGQGPGELFF.

This sequence joins TRBV5-1 and TRBJ1-1; 9 bases line up with TRBD1. Trimming at V came to 1 base and at J to 11 bases, leaving 3 bases not matched to a gene. Germline V gene data show CDR1 as SGHRS and CDR2 as YFSETQ. The CDR3 is 12 amino acids. The CDR3 here is CASSLSGQGAFF. The CDR3 nucleotides read TGCGCCAGCAGCTTGTCAGGACAGGGGGCTTTCTTT.

The J gene is TRBJ1-1, the V gene TRBV6-5, with D unresolved. The ends were cut back, 8 bases at V and 7 bases at J, with 8 bases in the middle. Germline V gene data show CDR1 as MNHEY and CDR2 as SVGAGI. The length of the CDR3 is 10 residues. The CDR3 DNA follows: TGTGCCAGCTTCGTCTTTGAAGCTTTCTTT. It yields the protein CASFVFEAFF.

This chain links TRBV6-2 or TRBV6-3 with TRBJ2-2, with 15 bases matching TRBD2. CDR1 is MNHEY and CDR2 is SVGEGT in the germline V gene. This CDR3 spans 18 amino acids. The V gene end was trimmed by 5 bases and the J gene end by 4 bases; junction bases not matched to a gene: 8. This chain's CDR3 is CASSKRTSGRAATGELFF. The CDR3 region has the DNA TGTGCCAGCAGTAAACGGACTAGCGGGAGGGCGGCCACCGGGGAGCTGTTTTTT.